This T cell receptor (beta chain) was captured by sequencing in a study of control samples from healthy donors and cancer patients. The CDR3 contains 12 residues. Trimming stripped 0 bases from V and 3 bases from J, with 2 bases between. The germline CDR1 and CDR2 sequences are SGHDT and YYEEEE. Clones were sequenced by immunoSEQ multiplex PCR, and TCRdb holds only the in-frame ones, with some missing. Seen here are about 130,000 clones, around 94% observed once, and the top ten hold about 14%. The sequence came from a man aged 60-69 years with colorectal cancer. The material sequenced was PBMCs. The chain has TRBV5-6 and TRBJ2-3; no definite D call. CDR3 in amino acids: CASSLDTDTQYF. The CDR3 bases are TGTGCCAGCAGCTTGGATACAGATACGCAGTATTTT.